A single sample gave rise to the 19 T cell receptor beta chains below, sequenced in a study of T-cell memory formation after mild COVID-19. TCRdb independently ran MiXCR on the 5' RACE reads; one entry per CDR3 protein. The data hold a few hundred thousand distinct CDR3 sequences, with around 27% observed a single time. Material: PBMCs or a T cell subset sorted from them (not recorded which). The source is an adult woman who had mild COVID-19 (a few samples of this study predate the infection). Cell type and time point are not known.

This chain links TRBV5-1 with TRBJ2-5; D is possibly TRBD2 (7 bases). CDR3 length equals 15 residues. Between the trimmed V and J ends, which lost 0 bases and 5 bases, there was a span of 14 bases. Germline lookup yields CDR1 SGHRS and CDR2 YFSETQ. The CDR3 here is CASSLAAGAEETQYF. CDR3 coding DNA: TGCGCCAGCAGCTTGGCGGCGGGGGCGGAGGAGACCCAGTACTTC.

This rearrangement joins TRBV12-3 or TRBV12-4 to TRBJ1-2; D uncertain. V was trimmed by 1 base and J by 4 bases, leaving 7 bases between them. This CDR3 has 13 residues. CDR3 residues: CASSLVSAYGYTF. CDR3 bases: TGTGCCAGCAGTTTAGTATCGGCCTATGGCTACACCTTC.

This clonotype was seen many times. The rearrangement links TRBV7-2 to TRBJ2-1; the match to TRBD2 covers 11 bases. Germline CDR1 is SGHTA and CDR2 is FQGNSA. The CDR3 covers 15 residues. With V trimmed by 2 bases and J by 6 bases, 3 bases remained unmatched. The CDR3 here is CASSLPTSGTNEQFF. The CDR3 DNA reads TGTGCCAGCAGCTTACCGACTAGCGGGACCAATGAGCAGTTCTTC.

The chain employs TRBV7-3 and TRBJ1-4; D is uncertain. The V gene's germline CDR1 is SGHTA and CDR2 FQGTGA. CDR3 size: 13 residues. The V end lost 2 bases, the J end lost 8 bases, and 9 bases lay between the germline ends. CDR3 in amino acids: CASSLGPREKLFF. The DNA of the CDR3 is TGTGCCAGCAGCTTAGGCCCTCGGGAAAAACTGTTTTTT.

The chain uses TRBV6-1 and TRBJ2-1; D is uncertain. There are 12 residues in the CDR3. From germline, CDR1 is MNHNS and CDR2 SASEGT. Trimming left V 6 bases short and J 5 bases short, with 8 bases between. The CDR3 sequence: CASRRLNNEQFF. CDR3 in DNA: TGTGCCAGCAGGAGGTTAAACAATGAGCAGTTCTTC.

This chain uses TRBV5-1 with TRBJ2-5, with TRBD1 matching 9 bases. The CDR3 length is 16 residues. Germline values: CDR1 SGHRS, CDR2 YFSETQ. V lost 2 bases, J lost 5 bases, and 10 bases stayed unmatched. Here the CDR3 reads CASSFAGTGSRETQYF. In DNA, the CDR3 is TGCGCCAGCAGCTTCGCCGGGACAGGGTCGCGGGAGACCCAGTACTTC.

The CDR3 sequence: CASSHTGGVADTQYF. The CDR3 nucleotides read TGTGCCAGCAGCCACACGGGGGGGGTGGCAGATACGCAGTATTTT. This chain connects TRBV5-4 to TRBJ2-3; 8 nucleotides line up with TRBD2. V dropped 4 bases and J dropped 4; count of bases not matched to a gene: 8. This CDR3 has 15 residues. Germline CDR1 reads SGHNT; CDR2 reads YYREEE (reference sequence).

V gene TRBV6-2 or TRBV6-3 combines with J gene TRBJ2-2; D may be TRBD1 or TRBD2 (5 bases each). CDR1 and CDR2 from the germline V gene are MNHEY and SVGEGT. CDR3 size: 15 residues. Trimming stripped 2 bases from V and 5 bases from J, with 12 bases between. CDR3 residues: CASSYGTVMTGELFF. The DNA for the CDR3 is TGTGCCAGCAGTTACGGGACGGTGATGACCGGGGAGCTGTTTTTT.

The chain uses TRBV4-3 and TRBJ2-7, with D perhaps being TRBD1 or TRBD2 (5 bases each). CDR3 length equals 17 residues. V lost 0 bases and J 0 bases, leaving 15 bases between the germline ends. The V gene's germline CDR1 is LGHNA and CDR2 YSLEER. The CDR3 DNA is TGCGCCAGCAGCCAAGACCCCCCGGGGACGAGCTCCTACGAGCAGTACTTC. As protein: CASSQDPPGTSSYEQYF.

This rearrangement joins TRBV6-2 or TRBV6-3 to TRBJ2-5; 8 positions agree with TRBD2. Per the germline V gene, CDR1 is MNHEY and CDR2 is SVGEGT. J was trimmed by 1 base and V by 2 bases; bases with no gene match: 6. The CDR3 totals 16 residues. CDR3 sequence reads: CASSYGLLAAQETQYF. CDR3 bases: TGTGCCAGCAGTTACGGTCTACTAGCGGCCCAAGAGACCCAGTACTTC.

The chain employs TRBV14 and TRBJ2-7; TRBD2 might be the D (6 bases). V lost 4 bases to trimming and J lost 5 bases, with 15 bases between them. The germline V gene has CDR1 SGHDN and CDR2 FVKESK. CDR3 length equals 14 residues. The CDR3 sequence: CASSPTWGVNEQYF. CDR3 DNA: TGTGCCAGCAGCCCCACCTGGGGGGTCAACGAGCAGTACTTC.

This clonotype was counted between two and nine times. The chain links TRBV7-9 to TRBJ2-5; D not certain. The germline V and J ends were trimmed by 5 bases and 7 bases, with 17 bases remaining between them. In germline, CDR1 is SEHNR, CDR2 FQNEAQ (reference sequence). This CDR3 region has 14 residues. Here the CDR3 reads CASSPAMGWGTQYF. Here the CDR3 DNA reads TGTGCCAGCAGCCCGGCGATGGGCTGGGGGACCCAGTACTTC.

The DNA of the CDR3 is TGTGCCAGCAGCTTAGGCCTTGGTTTGGGTGGGAGCAATCAGCCCCAGCATTTT. Its translation is CASSLGLGLGGSNQPQHF. This rearrangement joins TRBV7-8 to TRBJ1-5; D not certain. The CDR3 sequence is 18 residues long. V lost 1 base and J lost 1, with 17 bases in between. Germline CDR1 and CDR2: SGHVS and FQNEAQ.

This clonotype appeared a few times. The chain links TRBV29-1 to TRBJ2-5; 10 bases fit TRBD2. Germline values: CDR1 SQVTM, CDR2 ANQGSEA. The CDR3 totals 13 residues. Trimming cost V 7 bases and J 2 bases; bases outside gene matches: 4. CDR3 nucleotides: TGCAGCGCCTTAGCGGGGGGACAAGAGACCCAGTACTTC. It specifies CSALAGGQETQYF.

This clonotype was found a few times. The V gene is TRBV6-5, the J gene TRBJ2-1; D may correspond to TRBD1 or TRBD2 (5 bases each). Germline V gives CDR1 MNHEY, CDR2 SVGAGI. Trimming took 5 bases from V and 0 from J, leaving 11 bases between them. The CDR3 spans 15 residues. The CDR3 DNA is TGTGCCAGCAGTGGGGGAGCGAACTCCTACAATGAGCAGTTCTTC. It translates to CASSGGANSYNEQFF.

This clonotype was seen more than once but under ten times. V and J are TRBV20-1 and TRBJ2-6; D is ambiguous. The CDR3 runs 13 residues. The V gene's germline CDR1 is DFQATT and CDR2 SNEGSKA (reference sequence). Trimming took off 3 bases at V and 0 bases at J, with 3 bases between the two ends. The CDR3 nucleotides read TGCAGTGCTAGTCACTCTGGGGCCAACGTCCTGACTTTC. Residues: CSASHSGANVLTF.

This clonotype was seen a few times. The V gene is TRBV7-6, the J gene TRBJ2-1; D is tentatively TRBD1 or TRBD2 (5 bases each). The V gene lost 1 base and the J gene lost 0 bases, with 7 bases spanning the gap. This CDR3 region has 15 residues. Germline V gives CDR1 SGHVS, CDR2 FNYEAQ. CDR3 sequence reads: CASSLVGDSYNEQFF. The CDR3 bases are TGTGCCAGCAGCTTAGTGGGGGACTCCTACAATGAGCAGTTCTTC.

The chain links TRBV7-7 to TRBJ2-7; 12 bases fit TRBD1. The junction had 8 bases not matched to a gene; V was cut back by 0 bases and J by 5 bases. Per germline, CDR1 SSHAT and CDR2 FNYEAQ (reference sequence). This CDR3 is 17 amino acids long. In DNA, the CDR3 is TGTGCCAGCAGCTTAGCCGCTCCGGGACAGGGGGCCGACGAGCAGTACTTC. Protein sequence: CASSLAAPGQGADEQYF.

The chain carries TRBV12-3 or TRBV12-4 and TRBJ2-1; 12 positions match TRBD2. CDR3 length: 18 amino acids. Germline trimming cut 6 bases from V and 2 bases from J; bases unmatched to any gene: 11. The CDR3 sequence is CASSLPTSGSSPYNEQFF. As DNA, the CDR3 is TGTGCCAGCAGCCTCCCGACTAGCGGGAGTTCTCCCTACAATGAGCAGTTCTTC.